The following is a T cell receptor beta chain sequence with its context. The RNA input was about 0.45 to 1 ug, and it was reverse transcribed with random hexamers. TCRdb recomputed calls from the immunoSEQ multiplex PCR reads with MiXCR, one row per CDR3 protein. The sample has 150,000 to 190,000 distinct CDR3 sequences; approximately 95% are singletons. The data are from a study of CD8 T cells in Susac syndrome. Per the germline V gene, CDR1 is SGHAT and CDR2 is FQNNGV. The CDR3 has 14 amino acids. V dropped 6 bases and J dropped 4 bases, with 14 bases sitting between them. Sequenced material: CD4+ T cells from PBMCs. The sequence was collected from a human donor with Susac syndrome. The chain has TRBV11-2 and TRBJ2-3, with unresolved D. The CDR3 nucleotides read TGTGCCAGCAGTCCCGCTCACTTGGCAGATACGCAGTATTTT. Residues: CASSPAHLADTQYF. Based on the CDR3 plus reference TRBV11-2 and TRBJ2-3, the full variable domain is EAGVAQSPRYKIIEKRQSVAFWCNPISGHATLYWYQQILGQGPKLLIQFQNNGVVDDSQLPKDRFSAERLKGVDSTLKIQPAKLEDSAVYLCASSPAHLADTQYFGPGTRLTVL.